Below are 26 T cell receptor beta chains sequenced from a single sample in a study of OX40 agonist ivuxolimab in advanced cancers. Assay used: immunoSEQ multiplex PCR; TCRdb lists only in-frame clones, some missing. The repertoire has around 65,000 clones, about 80% of them found once; the top ten carry 2% to 2.5%. The source material was CD4+ or CD8+ T cells sorted from blood, sampled in a trial of the OX40 agonist ivuxolimab. All receptors come from an adult with an advanced solid tumor such as melanoma, head and neck, liver or kidney cancer.

On this clone: Different DNA sequences within this sample yield the same CDR3. J is TRBJ2-7 and V is TRBV5-1; no firm D call. This CDR3 contains 14 residues. Germline V gene lookup returns CDR1 SGHRS and CDR2 YFSETQ. V was cut by 0 bases and J by 2 bases, with 9 bases left in between. In nucleotides, the CDR3 is TGCGCCAGCAGCTTGGAGGGCGGTACCTACGAGCAGTACTTC. Translated: CASSLEGGTYEQYF. The whole variable domain, remainder taken from reference TRBV5-1 and TRBJ2-7, is KAGVTQTPRYLIKTRGQQVTLSCSPISGHRSVSWYQQTPGQGLQFLFEYFSETQRNKGNFPGRFSGRQFSNSRSEMNVSTLELGDSALYLCASSLEGGTYEQYFGPGTRLTVT.

CDR3 sequence reads: CASSYLGASEAFF. The CDR3 DNA sequence: TGTGCCAGCAGTTACTTGGGGGCCTCTGAAGCTTTCTTT. V gene TRBV6-6 combines with J gene TRBJ1-1; a weak D match, TRBD1 (6 bases). This CDR3 is 13 amino acids long. CDR1 MNHNY and CDR2 SVGAGI come from the germline V gene (reference sequence). V shed 1 base and J shed 6 bases, with 9 bases lying between them.

V is TRBV5-1 and J is TRBJ2-7; 13 bases fit TRBD2. Germline lookup yields CDR1 SGHRS and CDR2 YFSETQ. The CDR3 totals 14 residues. Trimming at V came to 4 bases and at J to 6 bases, leaving 4 bases not matched to a gene. The DNA of the CDR3 is TGCGCCAGCAGCCACGGGACTAGCGGGATCGAGCAGTACTTC. Its translation: CASSHGTSGIEQYF.

The chain combines TRBV10-1 with TRBJ2-7; tentative D call: TRBD2 (5 bases). The CDR3 contains 14 residues. Between the trimmed V and J ends, which lost 1 base and 5 bases, there was a span of 12 bases. Germline values: CDR1 WNHNN, CDR2 SYGVQD (reference sequence). The CDR3 bases are TGCGCCAGCAGTGAGTTTCTGGACTCGGACGAGCAGTACTTC. Encoded protein: CASSEFLDSDEQYF.

The V call is TRBV11-2, the J call TRBJ2-3, with a weak D call TRBD2 (7 bases). CDR1 SGHAT and CDR2 FQNNGV come from the germline V gene. Trimming removed 5 bases at V and 6 bases at J, with 15 bases between. CDR3 length equals 14 residues. The CDR3 region has the DNA TGTGCCAGCAGCCAAGGGGGGGGGCTGGATACGCAGTATTTT. It specifies CASSQGGGLDTQYF.

V is TRBV9 and J is TRBJ1-1; D gene ambiguous. In germline, CDR1 is SGDLS, CDR2 YYNGEE. This CDR3 region has 15 residues. V gave up 0 bases and J gave up 1 base, with 10 bases separating them. CDR3 nucleotide sequence: TGTGCCAGCAGCGTAGATATAGGGCCGAACACTGAAGCTTTCTTT. It codes for CASSVDIGPNTEAFF.

In regard to this clone: Other nucleotide sequences from this sample produce the same CDR3. This chain uses TRBV10-1 with TRBJ2-5, with 13 bases fitting TRBD2. Trimming cost V 6 bases and J 0 bases; bases outside gene matches: 4. The CDR3 runs 16 residues. Germline CDR1 reads WNHNN; CDR2 reads SYGVQD (reference sequence). CDR3 in DNA: TGCGCCAGCAGCCCCGGGACTAGCGGGGACCAAGAGACCCAGTACTTC. Translation: CASSPGTSGDQETQYF.

This chain's CDR3 is CASSSPRTGLYGYTF. Written as DNA, the CDR3 is TGTGCCAGCAGCTCCCCCCGGACAGGCCTCTATGGCTACACCTTC. The chain carries TRBV11-2 and TRBJ1-2; 7 bases are a match to TRBD1. The CDR3 runs to 15 residues. Trimming removed 4 bases from V and 4 bases from J; junction bases left unmatched: 9. CDR1 is SGHAT and CDR2 is FQNNGV in the germline V gene. The variable domain in full, completed from reference TRBV11-2 and TRBJ1-2, reads EAGVAQSPRYKIIEKRQSVAFWCNPISGHATLYWYQQILGQGPKLLIQFQNNGVVDDSQLPKDRFSAERLKGVDSTLKIQPAKLEDSAVYLCASSSPRTGLYGYTFGSGTRLTVV.

The V and J genes are TRBV9 and TRBJ2-1; 10 nucleotides match TRBD2. V gave up 1 base and J gave up 2 bases; unmatched junction bases: 6. Germline assignment: CDR1 SGDLS and CDR2 YYNGEE. The CDR3 is 17 amino acids. The CDR3, as DNA: TGTGCCAGCAGCGTACTCCCTAGCGGGAGCCCCTACAATGAGCAGTTCTTC. Translated: CASSVLPSGSPYNEQFF.

This clone was observed a handful of times. The chain links TRBV5-6 to TRBJ1-2; a weak D match, TRBD1 (6 bases). This CDR3 contains 15 residues. Germline V gives CDR1 SGHDT, CDR2 YYEEEE. Between the trimmed V and J ends, which lost 0 bases and 8 bases, there was a span of 17 bases. This CDR3 is CASSLELRRGSGYTF. The CDR3 DNA sequence: TGTGCCAGCAGCTTGGAATTGCGCAGGGGAAGCGGCTACACCTTC.

This chain joins TRBV2 and TRBJ1-1; perhaps TRBD1 as D (5 bases). Trimming pared 6 bases from V and 7 bases from J, leaving 15 bases between. This CDR3 is 13 amino acids long. Germline V CDR1 and CDR2: SNHLY, FYNNEI. The CDR3 nucleotides read TGTGCCAGCAGCCTCGGGGGAATGGGTGAAGCTTTCTTT. It specifies CASSLGGMGEAFF.

The chain uses TRBV9 and TRBJ2-7; perhaps TRBD2 as D (5 bases). CDR3 size: 16 residues. V dropped 0 bases and J dropped 1 base, with 14 bases sitting between them. The germline V gene has CDR1 SGDLS and CDR2 YYNGEE. Here the CDR3 DNA reads TGTGCCAGCAGCGTAGGGCTACACGGGATTTCCTACGAGCAGTACTTC. Protein product: CASSVGLHGISYEQYF.

V gene TRBV5-1 combines with J gene TRBJ2-3, with 7 nucleotides matching TRBD2. The ends lost 4 bases at V and 3 bases at J; junction bases unmatched: 8. This CDR3 has 15 residues. CDR1 and CDR2 from the germline V gene are SGHRS and YFSETQ. CDR3: CASSDSGAKTDTQYF. CDR3 bases: TGCGCCAGCAGCGACAGCGGGGCTAAGACAGATACGCAGTATTTT.

V usage is TRBV11-3 and J usage is TRBJ2-5, with D perhaps matching TRBD2 (5 bases). The CDR3 is made up of 16 amino acids. CDR1 is SGHNT, CDR2 YENEEA, per germline. V shed 4 bases and J shed 0 bases, with 15 bases lying between them. CDR3 protein: CASSSRAAGHQETQYF. Written as DNA, the CDR3 is TGTGCCAGCAGCTCGCGGGCAGCCGGTCACCAAGAGACCCAGTACTTC.

This clone was seen a single time. This chain uses TRBV10-3 with TRBJ2-2; 8 nucleotides agree with TRBD2. Germline V CDR1 and CDR2: ENHRY, SYGVKD. V lost 5 bases, J lost 5 bases, and 7 bases stayed unmatched. This CDR3 region has 15 residues. The CDR3 is CAISRRERGTGELFF. CDR3 nucleotide sequence: TGTGCCATCAGTAGGCGGGAGCGGGGGACCGGGGAGCTGTTTTTT.

Only a few counts were recorded for this clone. V and J are TRBV9 and TRBJ1-3; no clear D gene. The ends were cut back, 0 bases at V and 2 bases at J, with 3 bases in the middle. The germline gives CDR1 SGDLS, CDR2 YYNGEE. This CDR3 is built from 13 residues. CDR3 in amino acids: CASSVDAGNTIYF. The CDR3 DNA follows: TGTGCCAGCAGCGTAGATGCTGGAAACACCATATATTTT.

The chain recombines TRBV11-2 with TRBJ2-7; 13 nucleotides match TRBD2. J gave up 3 bases and V 5 bases, and 1 base lay outside the gene matches. The V gene's germline CDR1 is SGHAT and CDR2 FQNNGV. The CDR3 consists of 14 residues. CDR3 DNA: TGTGCCAGCAGCAGGACTAGCGGGAGCTACGAGCAGTACTTC. Its translation is CASSRTSGSYEQYF. Filled out from reference TRBV11-2 and TRBJ2-7, the complete variable domain reads EAGVAQSPRYKIIEKRQSVAFWCNPISGHATLYWYQQILGQGPKLLIQFQNNGVVDDSQLPKDRFSAERLKGVDSTLKIQPAKLEDSAVYLCASSRTSGSYEQYFGPGTRLTVT.

The rearrangement links TRBV7-9 to TRBJ1-4; possibly TRBD1 for D (6 bases). The germline gives CDR1 SEHNR, CDR2 FQNEAQ (reference sequence). Trimming took off 5 bases at V and 6 bases at J, with 16 bases between the two ends. The CDR3 runs 15 residues. DNA of the CDR3: TGTGCCAGCAGCCCACAGGGAAAGACGCATGAAAAACTGTTTTTT. It encodes CASSPQGKTHEKLFF.

The rearrangement uses TRBV6-1 and TRBJ1-2, with D possibly TRBD1 on 5 matching bases. CDR3 size: 13 residues. V lost 5 bases, J lost 1 base, and 8 bases lay in between. Germline V gives CDR1 MNHNS, CDR2 SASEGT. The CDR3 coding sequence is TGTGCCAGCAGTTTACAGGTTAACTATGGCTACACCTTC. It specifies CASSLQVNYGYTF.

The V call is TRBV21-1, the J call TRBJ2-7; TRBD1 was called by the table and not checked on the DNA. TRBV21-1 has pseudogene status. The CDR3 runs 17 residues. CDR3 nucleotide sequence: TGTGCCAGCAGCAATGAGTTATTCGGGACAAATACCTACGAGCAGTACTTC. This encodes CASSNELFGTNTYEQYF.

The chain is built from TRBV30 and TRBJ2-1, with D possibly called TRBD1 or TRBD2 (6 bases each). CDR3 length: 14 amino acids. Germline V gene sequence: CDR1 GTSNPN, CDR2 SVGIG (reference sequence). The V end lost 5 bases, the J end lost 4 bases, and 15 bases lay between the germline ends. The CDR3 bases are TGTGCCTGGGGTTCGGGGGCCAGATACAATGAGCAGTTCTTC. Amino acids: CAWGSGARYNEQFF.

The chain carries TRBV9 and TRBJ2-2, with 9 bases aligning to TRBD2. The CDR3 covers 16 residues. Germline V gene data show CDR1 as SGDLS and CDR2 as YYNGEE. V lost 2 bases to trimming and J lost 7 bases; unmatched junction nucleotides: 9. CDR3 DNA sequence: TGTGCCAGCAGCGTTGGCTTGGTAGCGGGAGTCGGGGAGCTGTTTTTT. This sequence encodes CASSVGLVAGVGELFF.

The V gene is TRBV6-5, the J gene TRBJ1-2; D is unclear. This CDR3 has 15 amino acids. V dropped 2 bases and J dropped 8 bases, with 18 bases sitting between them. Germline loops: CDR1 MNHEY, CDR2 SVGAGI. The CDR3 reads CASSYTNPLRGGYTF. CDR3 DNA sequence: TGTGCCAGCAGTTACACTAACCCACTCCGTGGGGGCTACACCTTC.

The rearrangement joins TRBV28 to TRBJ2-7; the match to TRBD1 covers 11 bases. J was trimmed by 4 bases and V by 5 bases; bases with no gene match: 7. CDR1 is MDHEN and CDR2 is SYDVKM in the germline V gene. The CDR3 loop spans 15 amino acids. CDR3 region: CASSHAGTGGYEQYF. The CDR3 nucleotides are TGTGCCAGCAGTCACGCCGGGACAGGGGGTTACGAGCAGTACTTC.

The chain recombines TRBV14 with TRBJ2-6, with TRBD1 as a possible D gene (6 bases). The CDR3 spans 18 residues. Trimming removed 4 bases at V and 0 bases at J, with 16 bases between. Germline V gene lookup returns CDR1 SGHDN and CDR2 FVKESK. This CDR3 reads CASSRLLGGDSGANVLTF. The CDR3 DNA sequence: TGTGCCAGCAGCCGCCTGCTAGGGGGAGACTCTGGGGCCAACGTCCTGACTTTC.

This clone was counted a few times. The J gene is TRBJ2-1, the V gene TRBV7-9; D is perhaps TRBD2 (5 bases). Trimming took off 1 base at V and 9 bases at J, with 13 bases between the two ends. Germline-derived CDR1 and CDR2 are SEHNR and FQNEAQ (reference sequence). This CDR3 contains 14 residues. The CDR3 protein is CASSLGRGEVEQFF. For the CDR3, the DNA is TGTGCCAGCAGCTTAGGCCGGGGAGAGGTTGAGCAGTTCTTC.